The 32 T cell receptor beta chains below come from one sample, sequenced in a study of CD8+CD57+ T cells in acquired aplastic anemia. Genomic DNA, the template, was used for profiling of the TCR beta VDJ and CDR3. TCRdb re-derived calls from the reads in MiXCR, one entry per CDR3 protein. The sample contains hundreds of thousands of distinct CDR3 sequences, about two thirds of which appear only once. Sequenced material: sorted CD4+, CD8+, or CD8+CD57+ T cells (not recorded which) from PBMCs. All receptors come from a human donor in good health, serving as a control.

This clonotype has a count of ten or more. This chain connects TRBV5-1 to TRBJ2-7; 13 bases fit TRBD2. Germline V gene lookup returns CDR1 SGHRS and CDR2 YFSETQ. J lost 0 bases, V lost 3 bases, and 12 bases had no gene match. This CDR3 has 19 amino acids. DNA of the CDR3: TGCGCCAGCAGCTCGGTGACTAGCGGGGGGTTCTCGTACTCCTACGAGCAGTACTTC. Amino acid sequence: CASSSVTSGGFSYSYEQYF.

V is TRBV24-1 and J is TRBJ1-5, with 8 positions matching TRBD1. This CDR3 is built from 14 residues. Germline CDR1 reads KGHDR; CDR2 reads SFDVKD. J lost 8 bases, V lost 7 bases, and 9 bases had no gene match. The CDR3 DNA reads as TGTGCCACCAGCGATCGACAGGGGAGTGAGCCCCAGCATTTT. As protein: CATSDRQGSEPQHF.

V usage is TRBV9 and J usage is TRBJ2-5; D possibly matches TRBD1 or TRBD2 (5 bases each). The germline gives CDR1 SGDLS, CDR2 YYNGEE. The CDR3 spans 15 residues. Trimming shortened V by 0 bases and J by 5 bases, and 14 bases separated the two germline ends. Here the CDR3 DNA reads TGTGCCAGCAGCGTAGAAGAGGGACGGGTTGAGACCCAGTACTTC. It codes for CASSVEEGRVETQYF.

About this clonotype itself: Since a much larger clone is just one base distant, this may be a read error. The chain uses TRBV20-1 and TRBJ1-1, with D unclear. Trimming cost V 2 bases and J 11 bases, with 15 bases left between them. The CDR3 is made up of 12 amino acids. The germline V gene has CDR1 DFQATT and CDR2 SNEGSKA (reference sequence). CDR3 protein: CSARLGQIEAFF. CDR3 coding DNA: TGCAGTGCTAGACTGGGTCAGATAGAGGCTTTCTTT.

This clonotype was picked up one time. At one of its ends the junction is not consistent with the germline gene, which may arise from a read error. This chain uses TRBV2 with TRBJ2-5; D is tentatively TRBD1 or TRBD2 (5 bases each). The CDR3 covers 13 residues. CDR1 SNHLY and CDR2 FYNNEI come from the germline V gene. DNA for the CDR3: TGTGCCACCAGGCTCGGGGCAGCGTATGGCTACTCCTTC. Its protein is CATRLGAAYGYSF.

V and J are TRBV25-1 and TRBJ1-5; maybe TRBD1 (5 bases). CDR1 is MGHDK, CDR2 SYGVNS, per germline. CDR3 length: 14 residues. Trimming shortened V by 5 bases and J by 2 bases, and 10 bases separated the two germline ends. DNA of the CDR3: TGTGCCAGCAGTTGGGGGGGACGCAATCAGCCCCAGCATTTT. It yields the protein CASSWGGRNQPQHF.

The sample holds one count of this clonotype. This CDR3 fails to terminate in the conserved phenylalanine or tryptophan, so it likely reflects a read error. It is unclear where the CDR3 begins or ends on the DNA, so no DNA is shown, and the CDR3 is as TCRdb lists it. The chain uses TRBV9 and TRBJ2-5; whether TRBD1, the table's D call, matches the DNA was not checked. Looked up from germline, CDR1 is SGDLS and CDR2 is YYNGEE. The CDR3 spans 13 amino acids, including both terminal residues. CDR3 sequence: CASSRDAGGTQSL.

The chain joins TRBV2 to TRBJ2-1; maybe TRBD2 (6 bases). V gave up 4 bases and J gave up 6 bases, with 25 bases separating them. The V gene's germline CDR1 is SNHLY and CDR2 FYNNEI. There are 18 residues in the CDR3. CDR3: CASSASLHGRENFNEQFF. For the CDR3, the DNA is TGTGCCAGCAGTGCGAGCCTACATGGACGGGAGAACTTCAATGAGCAGTTCTTC.

This chain connects TRBV6-5 to TRBJ2-1; possible D gene TRBD2, 6 bases. Deletions cut 7 bases from V and 12 bases from J, with 22 bases between. CDR1 is MNHEY and CDR2 is SVGAGI in the germline V gene. This CDR3 contains 14 residues. The chain's CDR3 is CASTEAQVGGLQFF. The CDR3 DNA reads TGTGCCAGCACCGAGGCTCAAGTCGGGGGTTTGCAGTTCTTC.

This chain connects TRBV2 to TRBJ1-4, with D possibly matching TRBD1 (5 bases). The CDR3 loop spans 15 amino acids. Germline CDR1 reads SNHLY; CDR2 reads FYNNEI. With 6 bases removed from V and 5 bases from J, the gap between germline ends came to 16 bases. The CDR3 region is CASSQITGGNEKLFF. The CDR3 DNA reads TGTGCCAGCAGCCAGATAACTGGGGGGAATGAAAAACTGTTTTTT.

This clonotype has a count of ten or more. The V gene is TRBV19, the J gene TRBJ1-5; D is ambiguous. V shed 0 bases and J shed 7 bases, with 13 bases lying between them. The length of the CDR3 is 15 residues. Germline loops: CDR1 LNHDA, CDR2 SQIVND (reference sequence). CDR3 in DNA: TGTGCCAGTAGTATAGAGGTGGCATCGCCCCAGCCCCAGCATTTT. It yields the protein CASSIEVASPQPQHF.

In the case of this clonotype: Given the absence of the conserved phenylalanine or tryptophan at the CDR3 end, a read error is likely. The V and J genes are TRBV29-1 and TRBJ1-2; D perhaps matches TRBD1 (5 bases). The length of the CDR3 is 13 residues. From germline, CDR1 is SQVTM and CDR2 ANQGSEA. The CDR3 sequence is CRVGGMVNYGYTS. CDR3 in DNA: TGCAGGGTCGGGGGGATGGTAAACTATGGCTACACCTCG.

This clonotype was seen once. DNA of the CDR3: TGCGCCAGCAGCTTCGCACAGGGTATCACCGGGGAGCTGTTTTTT. Translated: CASSFAQGITGELFF. The V gene is TRBV5-1, the J gene TRBJ2-2; TRBD1 might be the D (6 bases). The germline gives CDR1 SGHRS, CDR2 YFSETQ. The V and J ends lost 2 bases and 4 bases respectively, with 12 bases between them. The CDR3 has 15 residues.

The J gene is TRBJ2-1, the V gene TRBV11-2, with 8 bases identical to TRBD1. Trimming took 4 bases from V and 3 from J; bases not matched to a gene: 8. The V gene's germline CDR1 is SGHAT and CDR2 FQNNGV. The CDR3 has 16 amino acids. The CDR3, as DNA: TGTGCCAGCAGCTCACAGGGGGGATTGAGCTACAATGAGCAGTTCTTC. This sequence encodes CASSSQGGLSYNEQFF.

The table lists this clonotype with a count of one. Relative to the germline gene, one junction end is altered; a read error may explain this. The chain employs TRBV6-6 and TRBJ2-7, with 7 nucleotides matching TRBD1. Per the germline V gene, CDR1 is MNHNY and CDR2 is SVGAGI (reference sequence). The CDR3 loop spans 15 amino acids. The CDR3 nucleotides read TGTGCCAGCAGCCCGACAGGGACGGCTCCTACGAGCAGTACCTTT. Protein: CASSPTGTAPTSSTF.

Of note for this clonotype: The junction does not match germline at one end; this may be a read error. The V gene is TRBV7-4, the J gene TRBJ1-4, with D perhaps TRBD1 (6 bases). From germline, CDR1 is SGHVT and CDR2 SQSDAQ. This CDR3 has 14 residues. CDR3 amino acids: CASSTAEQGEKLLF. The CDR3 DNA is TGTGCCAGCAGCACAGCAGAACAGGGTGAAAAACTGCTGTTT. Full variable domain (remainder filled in from reference TRBV7-4 and TRBJ1-4): GAGVSQSPRYKVAKRGRDVALRCDSISGHVTLYWYRQTLGQGSEVLTYSQSDAQRDKSGRPSGRFSAERPERSVSTLKIQRTEQGDSAVYLCASSTAEQGEKLLFGSGTQLSVL.

V and J are TRBV20-1 and TRBJ2-1; 14 bases map to TRBD2. V gave up 4 bases and J gave up 2 bases; unmatched junction bases: 4. The CDR3 has 16 residues. Germline CDR1 is DFQATT and CDR2 is SNEGSKA (reference sequence). The DNA of the CDR3 is TGCAGTGCTACCACGGGACTAGCGGGGGCCTACAATGAGCAGTTCTTC. This gives the protein CSATTGLAGAYNEQFF.

This chain uses TRBV12-3 or TRBV12-4 with TRBJ2-5; the D is unclear. Trimming left V 3 bases short and J 5 bases short, with 13 bases between. The length of the CDR3 is 14 residues. The CDR3 region has the DNA TGTGCCAGCAGTTTTCTTCCCGGCTTGGAGACCCAGTACTTC. It is translated as CASSFLPGLETQYF.

The chain couples TRBV12-3 or TRBV12-4 to TRBJ2-3; maybe TRBD1 (6 bases). The CDR3 spans 15 residues. The V gene lost 4 bases and the J gene lost 2 bases, with 13 bases spanning the gap. CDR3 bases: TGTGCCAGCAGTTGGGGGCCAGGGTCCACAGATACGCAGTATTTT. Translating gives CASSWGPGSTDTQYF.

As to this clonotype: Germline is not matched at one junction end, which may reflect a read error. The chain employs TRBV7-3 and TRBJ1-1; D is undetermined. This CDR3 is built from 13 residues. CDR1 is SGHTA, CDR2 FQGTGA, per germline. CDR3 sequence: CASSFEREPQPFF. CDR3 DNA: TGCGCCAGCAGCTTCGAACGGGAACCCCAGCCTTTCTTT.

This clonotype was observed many times. V usage is TRBV6-5 and J usage is TRBJ2-1, with 8 bases lining up with TRBD2. This CDR3 is built from 15 residues. Germline V gene lookup returns CDR1 MNHEY and CDR2 SVGAGI. V gave up 6 bases and J gave up 3 bases; unmatched junction bases: 7. Written as DNA, the CDR3 is TGTGCCAGCAGGGCGGGCGGGGGGCTCTACAATGAGCAGTTCTTC. It encodes CASRAGGGLYNEQFF.

This clonotype was observed many times. The chain combines TRBV4-2 with TRBJ2-3; the D is unclear. V shed 2 bases and J shed 5 bases, with 2 bases lying between them. Germline lookup yields CDR1 LGHNA and CDR2 YNFKEQ. The CDR3 spans 11 residues. The CDR3 here is CASSQLDTQYF. The CDR3 DNA is TGTGCCAGCAGCCAATTAGATACGCAGTATTTT.

This clonotype was seen many times. The V call is TRBV5-1, the J call TRBJ1-1; 10 bases align to TRBD1. In germline, CDR1 is SGHRS, CDR2 YFSETQ. This CDR3 region has 15 residues. V shed 0 bases, J shed 4 bases, and the junction held 3 bases outside the gene matches. The CDR3 region has the DNA TGCGCCAGCAGCTTGGGACAGGGGGCAAGCACTGAAGCTTTCTTT. Amino acids: CASSLGQGASTEAFF.

CDR3 DNA: TGTGCCAGTAGTGACCCCCGACAGGGGTCCCAAGGAGGAGGCTACACCTTC. Its protein product is CASSDPRQGSQGGGYTF. The chain uses TRBV19 and TRBJ1-2; 8 bases are shared with TRBD1. Per germline, CDR1 LNHDA and CDR2 SQIVND (reference sequence). The CDR3 contains 17 residues. Germline trimming cut 5 bases from V and 8 bases from J; bases unmatched to any gene: 19.

As for this clonotype: One junction end does not reproduce the germline sequence, and a read error may be involved. V gene TRBV7-2 combines with J gene TRBJ1-1; no clear D. This CDR3 contains 14 residues. Germline CDR1 reads SGHTA; CDR2 reads FQGNSA. DNA of the CDR3: TGTGCCAGCAGCCTCGCGGCTCCCCAAGCTCAAGCTTACTTT. Translated: CASSLAAPQAQAYF.

The V gene is TRBV15, the J gene TRBJ1-2; D may be TRBD1 (6 bases). Germline assignment: CDR1 LNHNV and CDR2 YYDKDF (reference sequence). V shed 10 bases and J shed 10 bases, with 22 bases lying between them. The CDR3 length is 13 residues. The CDR3: CASSAGANHAYTF. The DNA of the CDR3 is TGTGCCAGCAGTGCGGGGGCTAACCATGCCTACACCTTC.

V and J are TRBV12-3 or TRBV12-4 and TRBJ2-5; 11 positions match TRBD1. Trimming cost V 6 bases and J 5 bases; bases outside gene matches: 8. The CDR3 has 15 residues. The CDR3 loop is CASSGPGQGVETQYF. The CDR3 DNA sequence: TGTGCCAGCAGCGGCCCGGGACAGGGGGTGGAGACCCAGTACTTC.

A remark on this clonotype: Likely a read error: the CDR3 ends without its conserved phenylalanine or tryptophan. The limits of the CDR3 on the DNA are not certain, so only TCRdb's listed CDR3 is given. The chain recombines TRBV19 with TRBJ1-5. The CDR3 is made up of 14 amino acids, end residues included. Germline V CDR1 and CDR2: LNHDA, SQIVND (reference sequence). The CDR3 sequence: CASSAVRSNQPHPV.

The J gene is TRBJ1-1, the V gene TRBV7-9; D is undetermined. The CDR3 consists of 18 residues. Per germline, CDR1 SEHNR and CDR2 FQNEAQ (reference sequence). V lost 2 bases and J lost 4, with 23 bases in between. In nucleotides, the CDR3 is TGTGCCAGCAGCTTAACCCGTCGGACCGCCGCCATGACCACTGAAGCTTTCTTT. Translation gives CASSLTRRTAAMTTEAFF.

As regards this clonotype: The CDR3 does not end in the conserved phenylalanine or tryptophan, so this is likely a read error. V and J are TRBV2 and TRBJ1-6; D remains ambiguous. CDR1 and CDR2 from the germline V gene are SNHLY and FYNNEI. V was trimmed by 6 bases and J by 9 bases, leaving 15 bases between them. CDR3 length: 14 residues. CDR3 sequence (DNA): TGTGCCAGCAGCGCTGCACAGTCGACTTCACCCCTCCACCTT. As protein: CASSAAQSTSPLHL.

This chain joins TRBV9 and TRBJ2-6, with D perhaps TRBD1 or TRBD2 (5 bases each). Germline V gene data show CDR1 as SGDLS and CDR2 as YYNGEE. V was clipped by 2 bases and J by 11 bases, with 23 bases between them. CDR3 length: 17 residues. The CDR3, as DNA: TGTGCCAGCAGCGTGTCGGGGCTAGTCTACGGGCAGTACGTCCTGACTTTC. Amino acid sequence: CASSVSGLVYGQYVLTF.

On this clonotype itself: Germline is not matched at one junction end, which may reflect a read error. V and J are TRBV5-1 and TRBJ1-2; maybe TRBD1 (5 bases). The CDR3 consists of 15 residues. Germline V gene sequence: CDR1 SGHRS, CDR2 YFSETQ. CDR3 DNA: TGTGCCAGCAGCTTCGCGGGAAGCGCAGGGAATGGCTACACCTTC. Translation gives CASSFAGSAGNGYTF.